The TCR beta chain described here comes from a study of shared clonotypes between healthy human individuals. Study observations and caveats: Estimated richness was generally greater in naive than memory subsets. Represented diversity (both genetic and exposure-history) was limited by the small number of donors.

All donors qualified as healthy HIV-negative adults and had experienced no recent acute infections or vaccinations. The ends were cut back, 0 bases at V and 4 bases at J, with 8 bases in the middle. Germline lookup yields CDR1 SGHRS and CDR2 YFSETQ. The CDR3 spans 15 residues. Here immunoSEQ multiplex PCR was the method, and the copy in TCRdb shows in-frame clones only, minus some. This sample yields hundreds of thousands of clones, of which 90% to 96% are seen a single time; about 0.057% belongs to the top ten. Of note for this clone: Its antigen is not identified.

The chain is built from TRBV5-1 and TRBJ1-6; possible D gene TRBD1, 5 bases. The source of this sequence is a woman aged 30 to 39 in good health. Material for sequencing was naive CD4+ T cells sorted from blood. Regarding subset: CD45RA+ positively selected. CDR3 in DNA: TGCGCCAGCAGCTTGGATGCAGGGTATAATTCACCCCTCCACTTT. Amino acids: CASSLDAGYNSPLHF.